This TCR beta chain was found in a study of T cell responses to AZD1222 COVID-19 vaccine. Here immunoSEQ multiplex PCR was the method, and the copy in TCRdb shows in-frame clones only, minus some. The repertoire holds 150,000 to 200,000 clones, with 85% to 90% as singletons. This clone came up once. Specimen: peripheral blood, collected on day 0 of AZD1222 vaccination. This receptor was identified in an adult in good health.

This CDR3 is CASSPTRGQVYEQYF. CDR3 sequence (DNA): TGTGCCAGCTCACCGACCCGGGGACAGGTCTACGAGCAGTACTTC. The V call is TRBV18, the J call TRBJ2-7; TRBD1 matches at 8 bases. The CDR3 has 15 residues. With V trimmed by 3 bases and J by 3 bases, 7 bases remained unmatched. CDR1 and CDR2 (germline): KGHSH, LQKENI.